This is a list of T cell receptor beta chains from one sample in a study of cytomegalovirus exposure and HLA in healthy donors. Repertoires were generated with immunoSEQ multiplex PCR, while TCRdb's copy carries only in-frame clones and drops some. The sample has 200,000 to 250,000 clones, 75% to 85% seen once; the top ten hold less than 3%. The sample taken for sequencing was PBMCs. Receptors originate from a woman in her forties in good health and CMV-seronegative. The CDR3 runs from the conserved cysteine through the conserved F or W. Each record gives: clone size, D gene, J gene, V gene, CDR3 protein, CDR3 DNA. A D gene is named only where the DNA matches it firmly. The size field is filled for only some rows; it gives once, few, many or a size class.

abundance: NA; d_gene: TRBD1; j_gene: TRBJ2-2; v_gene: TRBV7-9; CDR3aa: CASSSTGGNRELFF; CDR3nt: TGTGCCAGCAGCTCGACAGGGGGGAATAGGGAGCTGTTTTTT
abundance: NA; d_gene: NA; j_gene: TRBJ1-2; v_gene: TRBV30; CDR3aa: CAWSWGDYGYTF; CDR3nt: TGTGCCTGGAGTTGGGGAGACTATGGCTACACCTTC
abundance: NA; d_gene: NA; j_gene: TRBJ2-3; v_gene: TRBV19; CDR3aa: CASSSGISTDTQYF; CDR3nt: TGTGCCAGTAGTTCGGGAATTAGCACAGATACGCAGTATTTT
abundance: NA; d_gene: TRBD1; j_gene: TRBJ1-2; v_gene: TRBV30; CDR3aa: CAWSTGAGGYTF; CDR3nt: TGTGCCTGGAGTACAGGGGCGGGGGGCTACACCTTC
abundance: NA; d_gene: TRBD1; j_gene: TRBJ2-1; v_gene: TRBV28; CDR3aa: CASKSGTGAYNEQFF; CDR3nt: TGTGCCAGCAAGTCCGGGACAGGAGCCTACAATGAGCAGTTCTTC
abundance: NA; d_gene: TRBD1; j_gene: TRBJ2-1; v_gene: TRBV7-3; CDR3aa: CASSLQGAGTNEQFF; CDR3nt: TGTGCCAGCAGCTTACAGGGGGCCGGAACGAATGAGCAGTTCTTC
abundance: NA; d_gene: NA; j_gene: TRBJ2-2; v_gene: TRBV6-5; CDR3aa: CASSRRGNTGELFF; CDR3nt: TGTGCCAGCAGCCGCCGAGGAAACACCGGGGAGCTGTTTTTT
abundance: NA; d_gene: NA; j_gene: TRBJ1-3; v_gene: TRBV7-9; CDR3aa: CASSLPGSSGNTIYF; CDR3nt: TGTGCCAGCAGCCTCCCCGGGAGCTCTGGAAACACCATATATTTT
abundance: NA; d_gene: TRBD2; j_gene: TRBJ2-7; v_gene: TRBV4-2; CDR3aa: CASSQDLSGRFYEQYF; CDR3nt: TGTGCCAGCAGCCAAGATCTGAGCGGGAGGTTCTACGAGCAGTACTTC
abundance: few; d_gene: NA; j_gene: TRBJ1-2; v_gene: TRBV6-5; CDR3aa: CASSYHDSNYGYTF; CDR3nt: TGTGCCAGCAGTTATCACGACAGTAACTATGGCTACACCTTC
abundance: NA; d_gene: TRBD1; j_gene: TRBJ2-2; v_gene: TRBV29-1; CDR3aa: CSVWSGGNTGELFF; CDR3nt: TGCAGCGTTTGGTCAGGGGGGAACACCGGGGAGCTGTTTTTT
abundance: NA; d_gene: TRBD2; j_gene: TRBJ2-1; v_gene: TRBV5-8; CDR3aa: CASSGRDYLAGGYNEQFF; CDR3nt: TGTGCCAGCAGCGGGAGAGACTATTTAGCGGGCGGTTACAATGAGCAGTTCTTC
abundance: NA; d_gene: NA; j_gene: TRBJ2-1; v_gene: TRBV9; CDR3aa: CASSITGRYNEQFF; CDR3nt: TGTGCCAGCAGCATTACGGGTCGATACAATGAGCAGTTCTTC
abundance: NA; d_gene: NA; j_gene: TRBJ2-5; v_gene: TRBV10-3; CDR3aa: CAISHVKGQETQYF; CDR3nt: TGTGCCATCAGCCACGTAAAGGGGCAAGAGACCCAGTACTTC
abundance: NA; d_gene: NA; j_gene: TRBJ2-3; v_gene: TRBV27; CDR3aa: CASSFLRTDTQYF; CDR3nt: TGTGCCAGCAGTTTCCTTCGCACAGATACGCAGTATTTT
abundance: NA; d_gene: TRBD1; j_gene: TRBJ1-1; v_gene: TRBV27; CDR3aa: CASSWGTGVTEAFF; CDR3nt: TGTGCCAGCAGTTGGGGGACAGGGGTTACTGAAGCTTTCTTT
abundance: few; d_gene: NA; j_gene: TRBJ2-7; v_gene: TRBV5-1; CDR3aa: CASSLAQGPGGEQYF; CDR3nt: TGCGCCAGCAGCTTGGCGCAGGGGCCGGGTGGAGAGCAGTACTTC
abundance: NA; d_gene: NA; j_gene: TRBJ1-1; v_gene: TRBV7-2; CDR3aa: CASSLVYLPQSSTEAFF; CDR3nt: TGTGCCAGCAGCTTAGTCTACTTACCACAGTCCTCCACTGAAGCTTTCTTT
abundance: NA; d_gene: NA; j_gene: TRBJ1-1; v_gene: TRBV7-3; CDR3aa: CASSSFSGTEAFF; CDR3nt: TGTGCCAGCAGCTCCTTCAGTGGCACTGAAGCTTTCTTT
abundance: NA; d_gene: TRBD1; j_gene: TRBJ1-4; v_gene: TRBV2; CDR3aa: CASSVDRGRKLFF; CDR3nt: TGTGCCAGCAGTGTAGACAGGGGGCGGAAACTGTTTTTT
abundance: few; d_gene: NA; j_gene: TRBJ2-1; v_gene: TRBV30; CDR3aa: CAWHGHTYNEQFF; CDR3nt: TGTGCCTGGCACGGTCATACCTACAATGAGCAGTTCTTC
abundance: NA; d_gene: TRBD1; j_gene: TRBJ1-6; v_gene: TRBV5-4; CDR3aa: CASSLTGGESPLHF; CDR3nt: TGTGCCAGCAGCCTGACAGGGGGCGAGTCACCCCTCCACTTT
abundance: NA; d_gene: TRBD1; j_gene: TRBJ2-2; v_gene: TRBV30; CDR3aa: CAWSLGGWAGELFF; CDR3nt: TGTGCCTGGAGTCTAGGGGGCTGGGCCGGGGAGCTGTTTTTT
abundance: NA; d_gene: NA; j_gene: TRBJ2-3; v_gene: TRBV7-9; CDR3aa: CASSLAASPLDTQYF; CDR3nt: TGTGCCAGCAGCTTAGCGGCTAGCCCCCTAGATACGCAGTATTTT
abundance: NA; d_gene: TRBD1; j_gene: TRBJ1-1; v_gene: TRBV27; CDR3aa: CASSLGQVNTEAFF; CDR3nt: TGTGCCAGCAGCCTGGGACAGGTGAACACTGAAGCTTTCTTT
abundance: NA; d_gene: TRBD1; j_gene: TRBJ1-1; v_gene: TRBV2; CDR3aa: CASSVDRGLGTKSEAFF; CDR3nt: TGTGCCAGCAGTGTGGACAGGGGGCTCGGGACGAAGTCTGAAGCTTTCTTT
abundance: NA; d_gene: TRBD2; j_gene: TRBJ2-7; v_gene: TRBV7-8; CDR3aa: CASRPNLAREGTYEQYF; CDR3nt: TGTGCCAGCAGACCCAACCTAGCCCGGGAGGGTACCTACGAGCAGTACTTC
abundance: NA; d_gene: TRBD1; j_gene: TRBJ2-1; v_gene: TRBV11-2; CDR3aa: CASTGQDPYNEQFF; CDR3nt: TGTGCCAGCACCGGACAGGACCCTTACAATGAGCAGTTCTTC
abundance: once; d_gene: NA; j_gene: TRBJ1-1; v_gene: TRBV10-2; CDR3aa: CASKDWPQGGDTEAFF; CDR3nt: TGCGCCAGCAAAGATTGGCCTCAAGGGGGGGACACTGAAGCTTTCTTT
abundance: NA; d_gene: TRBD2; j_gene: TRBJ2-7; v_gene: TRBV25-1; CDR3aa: CASTGKAGLARRHEQYF; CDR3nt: TGTGCCTCTACAGGGAAAGCGGGACTAGCCCGAAGGCACGAGCAGTACTTC
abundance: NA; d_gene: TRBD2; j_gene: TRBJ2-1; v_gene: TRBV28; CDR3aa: CASSYPTSETVSSYNEQFF; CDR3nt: TGTGCCAGCAGTTACCCGACTAGCGAGACGGTTAGCTCCTACAATGAGCAGTTCTTC
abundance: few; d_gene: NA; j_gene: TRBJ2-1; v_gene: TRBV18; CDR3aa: CASSPLEGSVQFF; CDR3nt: TGTGCCAGCTCACCTCTAGAGGGCTCGGTGCAGTTCTTC
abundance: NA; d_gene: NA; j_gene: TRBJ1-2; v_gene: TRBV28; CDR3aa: CASSETGVYGYTF; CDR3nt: TGTGCCAGCAGTGAGACAGGAGTCTATGGCTACACCTTC
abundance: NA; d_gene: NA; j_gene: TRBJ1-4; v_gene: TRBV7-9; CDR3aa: CASSVGDISGGTNEKLFF; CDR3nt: TGTGCCAGCAGCGTAGGCGATATAAGCGGGGGAACTAATGAAAAACTGTTTTTT
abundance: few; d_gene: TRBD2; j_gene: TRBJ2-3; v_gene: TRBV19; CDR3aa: CASSIPRVWGTSGRSTDTQYF; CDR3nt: TGTGCCAGTAGTATACCCAGAGTCTGGGGGACTAGCGGGAGAAGCACAGATACGCAGTATTTT
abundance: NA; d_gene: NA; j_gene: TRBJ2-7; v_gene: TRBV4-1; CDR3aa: CASSHVVESSYEQYF; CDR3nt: TGCGCCAGCAGCCACGTTGTTGAGAGCTCCTACGAGCAGTACTTC
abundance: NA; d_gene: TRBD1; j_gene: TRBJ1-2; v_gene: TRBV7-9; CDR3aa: CASTGGANYGHTF; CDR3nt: TGTGCCAGTACAGGGGGAGCTAACTATGGCCACACCTTC
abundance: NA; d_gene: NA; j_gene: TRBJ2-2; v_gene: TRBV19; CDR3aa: CASSIVYIPGELFF; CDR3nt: TGTGCCAGTAGTATAGTATATATCCCCGGGGAGCTGTTTTTT
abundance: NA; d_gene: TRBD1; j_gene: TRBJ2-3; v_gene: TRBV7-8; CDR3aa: CASSVHGQGQSDTQYF; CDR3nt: TGTGCCAGCAGCGTACATGGACAGGGTCAGTCGGATACGCAGTATTTT
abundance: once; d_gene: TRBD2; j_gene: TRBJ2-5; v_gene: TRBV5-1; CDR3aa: CASRLAGAATQYF; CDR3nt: TGCGCCAGCAGACTAGCGGGAGCGGCGACCCAGTACTTC
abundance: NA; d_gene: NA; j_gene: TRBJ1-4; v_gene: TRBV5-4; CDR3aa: CASSTAFGQGNEKLFF; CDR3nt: TGTGCCAGCAGCACCGCGTTCGGCCAGGGTAATGAAAAACTGTTTTTT
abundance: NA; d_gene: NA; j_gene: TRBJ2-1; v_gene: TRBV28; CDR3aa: CASSLLGSSYNEQFF; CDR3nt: TGTGCCAGCAGCTTATTGGGGAGCTCCTACAATGAGCAGTTCTTC
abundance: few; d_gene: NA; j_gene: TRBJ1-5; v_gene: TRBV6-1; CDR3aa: CASSDSGAADQPQHF; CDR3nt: TGTGCCAGCAGTGATTCAGGGGCCGCCGATCAGCCCCAGCATTTT
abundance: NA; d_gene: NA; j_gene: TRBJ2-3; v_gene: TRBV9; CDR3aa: CASSVVGRLDTQYF; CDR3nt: TGTGCCAGCAGCGTAGTTGGCAGGTTGGATACGCAGTATTTT
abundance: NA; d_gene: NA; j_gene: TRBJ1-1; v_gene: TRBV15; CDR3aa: CATSRVMNTEAFF; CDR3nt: TGTGCCACCAGCAGAGTCATGAACACTGAAGCTTTCTTT
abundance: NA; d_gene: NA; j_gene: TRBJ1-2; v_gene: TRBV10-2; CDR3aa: CASSVGRNYGYTF; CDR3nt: TGCGCCAGCAGTGTGGGCAGGAACTATGGCTACACCTTC
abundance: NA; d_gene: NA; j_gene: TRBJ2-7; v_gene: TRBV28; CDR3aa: CASSSRTLASYEQYF; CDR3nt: TGTGCCAGCAGTTCTCGGACACTAGCATCCTACGAGCAGTACTTC
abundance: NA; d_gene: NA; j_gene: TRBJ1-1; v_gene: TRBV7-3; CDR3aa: CASSAPGGTEAFF; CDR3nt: TGTGCCAGCAGCGCTCCGGGGGGAACTGAAGCTTTCTTT
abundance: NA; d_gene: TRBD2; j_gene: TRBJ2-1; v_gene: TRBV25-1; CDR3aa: CASSDFSGRAEQFF; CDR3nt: TGTGCCAGCAGTGATTTTAGCGGGAGAGCTGAGCAGTTCTTC
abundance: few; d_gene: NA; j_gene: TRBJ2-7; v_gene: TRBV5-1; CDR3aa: CASSWSQGNGIYEQYF; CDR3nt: TGCGCCAGCAGCTGGAGCCAGGGAAATGGGATCTACGAGCAGTACTTC
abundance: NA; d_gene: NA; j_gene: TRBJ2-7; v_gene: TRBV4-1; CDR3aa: CASSPTGAYEQYF; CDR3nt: TGCGCCAGCAGCCCCACCGGGGCCTACGAGCAGTACTTC
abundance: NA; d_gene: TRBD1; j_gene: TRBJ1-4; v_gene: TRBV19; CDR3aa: CASSNLQGIVEKLFF; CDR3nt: TGTGCCAGTAGTAACCTACAGGGGATAGTCGAAAAACTGTTTTTT
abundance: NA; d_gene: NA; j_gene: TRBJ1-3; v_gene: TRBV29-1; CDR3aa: CSVVAGNTIYF; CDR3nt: TGCAGCGTTGTTGCGGGAAACACCATATATTTT
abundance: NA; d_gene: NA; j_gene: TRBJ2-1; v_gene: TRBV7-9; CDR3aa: CASSLVLSNEQFF; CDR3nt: TGTGCCAGCAGCTTAGTTTTGAGCAATGAGCAGTTCTTC
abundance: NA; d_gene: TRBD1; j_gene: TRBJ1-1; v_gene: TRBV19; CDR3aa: CASSIYNRGKINEAFF; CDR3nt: TGTGCCAGTAGTATTTATAACAGGGGGAAGATAAATGAAGCTTTCTTT
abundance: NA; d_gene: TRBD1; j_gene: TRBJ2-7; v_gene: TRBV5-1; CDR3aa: CASSLAQGAYEQYF; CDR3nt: TGCGCCAGCAGCTTGGCCCAGGGGGCCTACGAGCAGTACTTC
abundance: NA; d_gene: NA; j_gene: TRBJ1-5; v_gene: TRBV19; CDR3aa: CASTPGYGLTFHHF; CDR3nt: TGTGCCAGTACCCCGGGGTACGGTCTAACATTTCACCATTTT
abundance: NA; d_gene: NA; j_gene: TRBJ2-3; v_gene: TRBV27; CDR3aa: CASSLLRTDTQYF; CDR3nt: TGTGCCAGCAGTTTACTTAGAACAGATACGCAGTATTTT